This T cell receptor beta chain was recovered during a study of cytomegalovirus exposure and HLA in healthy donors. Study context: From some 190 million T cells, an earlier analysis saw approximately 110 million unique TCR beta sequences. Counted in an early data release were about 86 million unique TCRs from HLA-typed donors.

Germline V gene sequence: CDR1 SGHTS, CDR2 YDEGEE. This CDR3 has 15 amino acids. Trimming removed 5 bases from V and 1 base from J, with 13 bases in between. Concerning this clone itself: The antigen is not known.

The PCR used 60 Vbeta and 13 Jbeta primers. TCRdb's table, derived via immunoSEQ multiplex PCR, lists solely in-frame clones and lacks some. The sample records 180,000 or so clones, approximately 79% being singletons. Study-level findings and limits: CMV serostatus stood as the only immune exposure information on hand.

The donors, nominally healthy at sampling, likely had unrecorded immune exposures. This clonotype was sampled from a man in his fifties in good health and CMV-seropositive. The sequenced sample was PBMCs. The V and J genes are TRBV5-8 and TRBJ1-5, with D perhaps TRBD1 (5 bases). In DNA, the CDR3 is TGTGCCAGCAGTTCCACTGGGGCGAGCAATCAGCCCCAGCATTTT. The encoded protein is CASSSTGASNQPQHF.